Below, one T cell receptor (beta chain) is given with its context. As yet, its antigen is unknown. This could be a read error, since a much larger clone is one nucleotide away. This record belongs to a study of blood T cells in healthy people across ages. Points from the study as a whole: It was the long-lived donors that had more naive CD4+ cells and higher diversity than aged donors.

A J-beta primer mix and a sample-barcoded 5' primer were used in a second PCR of roughly 6 to 12 cycles. Each cDNA molecule carried a tag from a template-switch adaptor that contained 12 random nucleotides. A single record per CDR3 protein comes from TCRdb applying MiXCR to the 5' RACE reads. The top ten hold around 2.1% of the sample, which has 1.5 million to 2 million distinct CDR3 sequences, around half seen once. The sample taken for sequencing was blood. This sequence was found in a woman in her thirties or forties in good health.

CDR3 in amino acids: CSADSTGDEQYF. DNA for the CDR3: TGCAGCGCTGATAGCACAGGGGACGAGCAGTACTTC. V usage is TRBV29-1 and J usage is TRBJ2-7; 7 positions agree with TRBD1. Germline V gene sequence: CDR1 SQVTM, CDR2 ANQGSEA. The CDR3 contains 12 residues. V shed 7 bases and J 5 bases; nucleotides not matched to a gene: 8.